This is a list of T cell receptor beta chains from one sample in a study of blood T cell repertoires in COVID-19. The table came from immunoSEQ multiplex PCR; TCRdb's copy has only in-frame clones and leaves some out. Of 300,000 to 400,000 clones in the sample, approximately 86% were seen once. The material sequenced was peripheral blood. The receptors were gathered from a man younger than 45 with COVID-19, enrolled during active disease. Each CDR3 is given with its conserved first and last residue. The D gene is left open where the match is weak.

D gene: TRBD2
J gene: TRBJ2-1
V gene: TRBV7-3
CDR3 protein: CASRRLAGVDEQFF

D gene: .
J gene: TRBJ1-2
V gene: TRBV6-2/TRBV6-3
CDR3 protein: CASSWDTDYGYTF

D gene: .
J gene: TRBJ2-7
V gene: TRBV30
CDR3 protein: CAWSSEQGHPYEQYF

D gene: TRBD2
J gene: TRBJ2-1
V gene: TRBV28
CDR3 protein: CASSFFKTGTSGIVDEQFF

D gene: .
J gene: TRBJ2-6
V gene: TRBV6-1
CDR3 protein: CASSESPGWSSGANVLTF

D gene: TRBD2
J gene: TRBJ2-2
V gene: TRBV5-6
CDR3 protein: CASRTSGNTGELFF

D gene: .
J gene: TRBJ1-6
V gene: TRBV7-3
CDR3 protein: CASSSSGAKNSPLHF

D gene: .
J gene: TRBJ2-4
V gene: TRBV7-8
CDR3 protein: CASSQKGGARAKNIQYF

D gene: TRBD1
J gene: TRBJ2-6
V gene: TRBV28
CDR3 protein: CASSPTGTAGANVLTF

D gene: .
J gene: TRBJ1-5
V gene: TRBV5-8
CDR3 protein: CASSLAGLGRGNQPQHF

D gene: .
J gene: TRBJ2-1
V gene: TRBV6-5
CDR3 protein: CASSPFTGNEQFF

D gene: .
J gene: TRBJ2-2
V gene: TRBV27
CDR3 protein: CASSLIRPGRDNTGELFF

D gene: .
J gene: TRBJ1-1
V gene: TRBV4-3
CDR3 protein: CASSQDGGGTEAFF

D gene: TRBD2
J gene: TRBJ2-1
V gene: TRBV7-3
CDR3 protein: CASSPTWGGFYNEQFF

D gene: .
J gene: TRBJ1-2
V gene: TRBV4-3
CDR3 protein: CASSQPGWGDYGYTF

D gene: .
J gene: TRBJ2-7
V gene: TRBV2
CDR3 protein: CASGLTYEQYF

D gene: .
J gene: TRBJ1-1
V gene: TRBV19
CDR3 protein: CASSIRQSYAFF

D gene: .
J gene: TRBJ1-5
V gene: TRBV5-4
CDR3 protein: CASSIQGFLGAQHF

D gene: .
J gene: TRBJ1-2
V gene: TRBV19
CDR3 protein: CASSNRGPFEGNYGYTF

D gene: .
J gene: TRBJ2-3
V gene: TRBV5-5
CDR3 protein: CASSLVVTETDTQYF

D gene: .
J gene: TRBJ1-6
V gene: TRBV4-1
CDR3 protein: CASSQEFQRNSPLHF

D gene: TRBD1
J gene: TRBJ2-7
V gene: TRBV7-2
CDR3 protein: CASSLARQVGQGGGEQYF

D gene: .
J gene: TRBJ1-6
V gene: TRBV6-5
CDR3 protein: CASIIDWAGNSPLHF

D gene: .
J gene: TRBJ2-7
V gene: TRBV28
CDR3 protein: CASSSGAAPYEQYF

D gene: .
J gene: TRBJ2-5
V gene: TRBV19
CDR3 protein: CASSSRGEYQETQYF

D gene: .
J gene: TRBJ2-7
V gene: TRBV20-1
CDR3 protein: CSASWLASSYEQYF

D gene: TRBD1
J gene: TRBJ2-7
V gene: TRBV7-9
CDR3 protein: CASSKTGVPYEQYF

D gene: .
J gene: TRBJ1-2
V gene: TRBV19
CDR3 protein: CASSISGTGSGGYTF

D gene: TRBD2
J gene: TRBJ2-1
V gene: TRBV9
CDR3 protein: CASSAGTSGIYERTHEQFF

D gene: .
J gene: TRBJ2-6
V gene: TRBV5-1
CDR3 protein: CASSLVFRADWANVLTF

D gene: TRBD1
J gene: TRBJ2-7
V gene: TRBV7-2
CDR3 protein: CASSSRTGGYEQYF

D gene: .
J gene: TRBJ1-5
V gene: TRBV28
CDR3 protein: CASRGGSNHQPQHF

D gene: .
J gene: TRBJ2-1
V gene: TRBV19
CDR3 protein: CASTLGNEQFF

D gene: .
J gene: TRBJ1-6
V gene: TRBV28
CDR3 protein: CASSRRTPNSPLHF

D gene: .
J gene: TRBJ1-2
V gene: TRBV2
CDR3 protein: CASSEALNWQLSRGYTF

D gene: TRBD1
J gene: TRBJ2-7
V gene: TRBV6-6
CDR3 protein: CASSPSPGTGRSYEQYF

D gene: TRBD1
J gene: TRBJ2-7
V gene: TRBV5-1
CDR3 protein: CASSPISGGSEQYF

D gene: TRBD1
J gene: TRBJ1-1
V gene: TRBV7-3
CDR3 protein: CASSPIGTGAMNTEAFF

D gene: .
J gene: TRBJ2-7
V gene: TRBV5-1
CDR3 protein: CASSPSDTSYEQYF

D gene: TRBD1
J gene: TRBJ1-4
V gene: TRBV14
CDR3 protein: CASSLGQGTTTNEKLFF

D gene: .
J gene: TRBJ1-2
V gene: TRBV7-9
CDR3 protein: CASSLDGTLTITGYTF

D gene: .
J gene: TRBJ2-5
V gene: TRBV28
CDR3 protein: CASSFPAGAETQYF

D gene: .
J gene: TRBJ2-5
V gene: TRBV9
CDR3 protein: CASSTGLLETQYF

D gene: TRBD1
J gene: TRBJ2-5
V gene: TRBV4-2
CDR3 protein: CASSSYRGHKETQYF

D gene: .
J gene: TRBJ1-2
V gene: TRBV20-1
CDR3 protein: CSARAMRGYTF

D gene: TRBD2
J gene: TRBJ2-6
V gene: TRBV19
CDR3 protein: CATQRGPASPGANVLTF

D gene: .
J gene: TRBJ2-1
V gene: TRBV11-3
CDR3 protein: CASSSRTDIYNEQFF

D gene: TRBD2
J gene: TRBJ2-2
V gene: TRBV18
CDR3 protein: CASSPALAGALPGELFF

D gene: .
J gene: TRBJ2-6
V gene: TRBV11-2
CDR3 protein: CASSLGLRGAYGANVLTF

D gene: TRBD2
J gene: TRBJ2-7
V gene: TRBV7-9
CDR3 protein: CASSPGLAGDHYEQYF

D gene: TRBD2
J gene: TRBJ2-7
V gene: TRBV10-3
CDR3 protein: CAIAGTSGSYEQYF

D gene: .
J gene: TRBJ2-7
V gene: TRBV7-6
CDR3 protein: CASSRDFRSYEQYF

D gene: .
J gene: TRBJ1-1
V gene: TRBV7-2
CDR3 protein: CASSLMVTTNTEAFF

D gene: TRBD1
J gene: TRBJ2-7
V gene: TRBV9
CDR3 protein: CASSLGQGDYEQYF

D gene: .
J gene: TRBJ2-1
V gene: TRBV6-1
CDR3 protein: CASSEGYRVGEQFF